This T cell receptor (beta chain) derives from a study of shared clonotypes between healthy human individuals (dated by TCRdb to 2018 to 2020). General notes on the study: The cohort included three men and a couple of women between 18 and 49 years of age. For each donor, CD4 naive and CD4 memory were each run on three plates, CD8 naive on two plates, and CD8 memory on one plate. Blood TCR repertoires of roughly five healthy adults were deeply sequenced to estimate repertoire size and the extent of clonotype sharing between individuals. To increase sequencing depth and limit assay-specific biases, different laboratories used diverse techniques to prepare libraries and sequence TCR repertoires. Each donor's leukapheresis produced roughly between roughly 0.94 and 9.5 billion PBMCs.

Overall results and qualifications from the work: Incomplete sequencing was indicated by rarefaction of sorted-subset datasets, despite the large sequencing depth. Sharing across a handful of donors was observed for about 5% of naive CD4, around 3.5% of naive CD8, over 2% of memory CD4, and around 0.42% of memory CD8 clonotypes. Larger estimated clonotype richness was generally found for naive subsets than for memory subsets. Sampling was restricted to blood, and TCR repertoires in tissue are likely to differ from TCR repertoires in blood. Higher generation probabilities were observed for clonotypes shared by all four sorted-subset donors than for non-shared clonotypes. Pairwise subsampling indicated that sequencing depth was expected to affect the degree of clonotype sharing among donors. The genetic and exposure-history diversity represented was limited by the small number of donors.

Donors were healthy HIV-negative adults with no recently reported acute infections or vaccinations. Every donor was a Caucasian adult residing in Nashville, Tennessee, USA. Magnetic negative selection was used to enrich CD4+ T cells, after which naive cells were positively selected on CD45RA and the negative fraction became the memory subset. After blood collection by leukapheresis, PBMCs were isolated using Ficoll-Histopaque density gradient centrifugation and then cryopreserved in the vapor phase of liquid nitrogen. Analytical flow cytometry was used to check the purity and quantity of every magnetically sorted T cell population. Genomic DNA was isolated from every sorted fraction and measured by UV absorbance on a Nanodrop 2000c. About this clone: Its antigen remains undetermined. Per-nucleotide qualities are absent, and no much larger clonotype sits a single base away.

TCR CDR3 regions were amplified from genomic DNA by multiplex PCR using the deep immunoSEQ assay. For each cell subset, the extracted genomic DNA was distributed evenly across all wells of several immunoSEQ 96-well plates, and each plate served as one replicate. Each replicate PCR for sorted subsets received about 210 ng genomic DNA, equal to 30,000 or so T cell genomes. The purified libraries were quantified using a Qubit 3.0 fluorometer, sized with a Bioanalyzer 2100, and then quantified again using the KAPA Library Quantification kit. Every immunoSEQ 96-well plate was sequenced on a separate single-read 150-cycle Illumina NextSeq 550 flow cell. In the original analysis: Because the immunoSEQ output included only junctional sequences and no quality scores, the filtering could not be the same as the filtering used for full-length reads. To assign V/J genes and CDR3, sequences were annotated against IMGT germline references using PyIR, a Python wrapper for IgBLAST v1.9. Reads were removed for weak V/J assignments (E-value above 1e-6), missing CDR3, stop codons, out-of-frame junctions, or ambiguous translated residues. V3J clonotypes were defined by identical inferred V gene, J gene, and CDR3 amino acid sequence. Percentage overlap between repertoires was calculated by dividing the number of shared unique clonotypes by the size of the smaller repertoire. Repertoire richness was assessed with RTK rarefaction, the Chao1 estimator, and Recon v2.1 estimates of unobserved clonotypes. Generation probabilities for all TCRbeta clonotypes obtained by the gDNA method from four donors were computed using OLGA. Here the immuneACCESS table is served through TCRdb, limited to in-frame sequences with V and J called. Missing clones are a known gap in these copies; in checked studies unresolved V genes cover under half, and the rest lacks a known reason. V, J and clone size derive from that table, while D and trimming were established from the DNA sequence. The table for this sample lists approximately 980,000 clones; 60% to 85% of them were counted only once. The ten top clones hold approximately 1.5% of the sample.

CDR1 SGHRS and CDR2 YFSETQ are derived from the germline V gene. Unmatched junction bases come to 7, with V trimmed by 2 bases and J by 5 bases. Including the terminal cysteine and phenylalanine, the CDR3 comprises 16 residues. Only the CDR3 part of the read is kept: 48 bases, read in frame from the first base. This TCR was sampled from a man in his late teens or twenties in good health. The chain is made from TRBV5-1 and TRBJ1-1; 12 middle bases align to TRBD1. The material sequenced was memory CD4+ T cells sorted from blood. The sample's cell subset or site label, in plain terms: CD45RA-negative fraction. Read as DNA, the sequence is TGCGCCAGCAGCTTATCCGGGACAGGGGGCGGGACTGAAGCTTTCTTT. Its coded protein is CASSLSGTGGGTEAFF.